The rows below give T cell receptor beta chains drawn from one sample of a study of T-cell memory formation after mild COVID-19. TCRdb reprocessed the 5' RACE reads via MiXCR and lists one record per CDR3 protein. The table includes 450,000 to 650,000 distinct CDR3 sequences, roughly 22% detected once. The sample consisted of PBMCs or a T cell subset sorted from them (not recorded which). These receptors all stem from an adult woman who had mild COVID-19 (a few samples of this study predate the infection). Cell type and time point are not known. CDR3s include the opening cysteine and the closing phenylalanine or tryptophan. The D gene is left open where the match is weak. Clone size, where shown, is once, few, many, or a class for clones that have expanded.

D	J	V	size	DNA	CDR3
TRBD1	TRBJ1-3	TRBV5-1	few	TGCGCCAGCAGCACAACAGGGGCGGGAAACACCATATATTTT	CASSTTGAGNTIYF
TRBD2	TRBJ2-5	TRBV7-9	.	TGTGCCAGCAGCCTAGCGGGGGGGCGTCCAGAAGAGACCCAGTACTTC	CASSLAGGRPEETQYF
.	TRBJ2-3	TRBV7-9	many	TGTGCCAGCAGCTCCTCCGGGAGCACAGATACGCAGTATTTT	CASSSSGSTDTQYF
.	TRBJ2-1	TRBV12-3/TRBV12-4	few	TGTGCCAGCAGTTTAGCACAGGGGGGGGAAGTGTTCTTC	CASSLAQGGEVFF
.	TRBJ2-1	TRBV10-2	few	TGCGCCAGCAGCCCCGGGACTCACAATGAGCAGTTCTTC	CASSPGTHNEQFF
TRBD2	TRBJ2-1	TRBV2	.	TGTGCCAGCAATGCGGGGGGAACCTACAATGAGCAGTTCTTC	CASNAGGTYNEQFF
TRBD1	TRBJ1-4	TRBV7-9	many	TGTGCCAGCAGCCCTGGACAGGGAGAAAAACTGTTTTTT	CASSPGQGEKLFF
TRBD2	TRBJ2-3	TRBV4-1	.	TGCGCCAGCAGCAGACTAGCGCTACCAGATACGCAGTATTTT	CASSRLALPDTQYF
TRBD1	TRBJ2-3	TRBV29-1	many	TGCAGCGCCCCGCCCCCGGACAGGGTGCCAGATACGCAGTATTTT	CSAPPPDRVPDTQYF
.	TRBJ2-3	TRBV5-1	few	TGCGCCAGCAGTGGCGAATATATGGTAGATACGCAGTATTTT	CASSGEYMVDTQYF
.	TRBJ2-7	TRBV5-1	.	TGCGCCAGCAGCCGGGGACAAGTTCCCTACGAGCAGTACTTC	CASSRGQVPYEQYF
.	TRBJ2-3	TRBV11-1	many	TGTGCCAGCAGCTTAGTTTCAGATACGCAGTATTTT	CASSLVSDTQYF
TRBD2	TRBJ2-1	TRBV7-3	few	TGTGCCAGCAGCTTATGGGCTAGCGGGAGCTATGAGCAGTTCTTC	CASSLWASGSYEQFF
.	TRBJ2-7	TRBV29-1	few	TGCAGCGTTGAGGCCGGGGAGATCTACGAGCAGTACTTC	CSVEAGEIYEQYF
.	TRBJ2-2	TRBV6-2/TRBV6-3	many	TGTGCCAGCATTACGGCCAGGGGTAGCACCGGGGAGCTGTTTTTT	CASITARGSTGELFF
.	TRBJ1-1	TRBV10-3	.	TGTGCCATCAGTTCGGGTCTTGACACTGAAGCTTTCTTT	CAISSGLDTEAFF
TRBD2	TRBJ2-7	TRBV20-1	many	TGCAGTGCTAGACTAGCGGACCACGAGCAGTACTTC	CSARLADHEQYF
.	TRBJ2-2	TRBV12-5	.	TGTGCTAGTGGTTTAGGGGGACGGGAGCTGTTTTTT	CASGLGGRELFF
.	TRBJ1-1	TRBV6-1	once	TGTGCCAGCAGTGTATGGGGGCCGAACACTGAAGCTTTCTTT	CASSVWGPNTEAFF
TRBD1	TRBJ2-2	TRBV6-5	few	TGTGCCAGCAGTTACCAGGGGGCAACCGGGGAGCTGTTTTTT	CASSYQGATGELFF
.	TRBJ2-5	TRBV14	.	TGTGCCAGCAGCCACTCCGGATGGGCAATACAAGAGACCCAGTACTTC	CASSHSGWAIQETQYF
.	TRBJ2-2	TRBV7-6	few	TGTGCCAGCAGCCCGGCCTGGGGACACCTACGGGAGCTGTTTTTT	CASSPAWGHLRELFF
.	TRBJ2-1	TRBV24-1	few	TGTGCCACCAGTGATCCGTATGGCGGATCGGTGGACAATGAGCAGTTCTTC	CATSDPYGGSVDNEQFF
.	TRBJ2-1	TRBV29-1	few	TGCAGCGTTGAAAAAGACGGAAGCTCCTACAATGAGCAGTTCTTC	CSVEKDGSSYNEQFF
TRBD1	TRBJ2-5	TRBV29-1	.	TGCAGCGTTGAAGATAAGGACAGGGGCCCCCAAGAGACCCAGTACTTC	CSVEDKDRGPQETQYF
.	TRBJ2-7	TRBV7-2	many	TGTGCCAGCAACCCGGTGCTACTCAGCTCCTACGAGCAGTACTTC	CASNPVLLSSYEQYF
.	TRBJ1-2	TRBV11-2	.	TGTGCCAGCAGCCCCCCTGGGGAACGTGGCTACACCTTC	CASSPPGERGYTF
TRBD2	TRBJ2-7	TRBV7-8	.	TGTGCCAGCAGCTTAGCGCTAGCGGGAGAGTACGAGCAGTACTTC	CASSLALAGEYEQYF
TRBD1	TRBJ2-1	TRBV5-1	few	TGCGCCAGCAGCCGCCAGGGGGCCAACTACAATGAGCAGTTCTTC	CASSRQGANYNEQFF
TRBD2	TRBJ2-5	TRBV12-3/TRBV12-4	.	TGTGCCAGCAGTTTAGCCCGGACTAGCGGGGGGACAGAGACCCAGTACTTC	CASSLARTSGGTETQYF
TRBD1	TRBJ2-5	TRBV10-3	.	TGTGCCATCAGTGAGTTGGACAGGCGGGAGACCCAGTACTTC	CAISELDRRETQYF
TRBD1	TRBJ2-1	TRBV25-1	.	TGTGCCAGCATCGAGACAGGGGGCTTATATAATGAGCAGTTCTTC	CASIETGGLYNEQFF
.	TRBJ2-5	TRBV7-9	.	TGTGCCAGCAGCTTAGCGCAGGTCAGAGAGACCCAGTACTTC	CASSLAQVRETQYF
.	TRBJ1-5	TRBV15	.	TGTGCCACCAGCAGAGCGGGGAGGAAGTTAGGGCCCCAGCATTTT	CATSRAGRKLGPQHF
.	TRBJ1-4	TRBV6-2/TRBV6-3	.	TGTGCCAGCAGCGACGAAATCGGATCTAATGAAAAACTGTTTTTT	CASSDEIGSNEKLFF